Listed below are T cell receptor beta chains from one sample, sequenced in a study of T-cell memory formation after mild COVID-19. TCRdb analysed the 5' RACE reads with MiXCR anew, one entry per CDR3 protein. The sample gives some 300,000 distinct CDR3 sequences, approximately 22% of which show up once; around 20% is in the top ten. The specimen was PBMCs or a T cell subset sorted from them (not recorded which). The receptors shown here come from a man between 18 and 35 years old who had mild COVID-19 (a few samples of this study predate the infection). Cell type and time point are not known. CDR3s include the opening cysteine and the closing phenylalanine or tryptophan. The order of the fields is J gene, clone size, D gene, V gene, CDR3 DNA, CDR3 protein. The D gene is left open where the match is weak. Only part of the rows carry a size: once, few, many, or a class if the clone is expanded.

>TRBJ1-2|NA|TRBD1|TRBV12-3/TRBV12-4
TGTGCCAGCAGTTTCGCAGGGGGGGACTACACCTTC
CASSFAGGDYTF
>TRBJ1-2|few|NA|TRBV25-1
TGTGCCAGCAGTGACCGGAGGGATTCAAGCGGCTACACCTTC
CASSDRRDSSGYTF
>TRBJ1-5|NA|NA|TRBV6-2/TRBV6-3
TGTGCCAGCAGTCAGACACGGCTAAGGGATCAGCCCCAGCATTTT
CASSQTRLRDQPQHF
>TRBJ2-2|NA|NA|TRBV9
TGTGCCAGCAGCGATTACGGGACGGTGAACACCGGGGAGCTGTTTTTT
CASSDYGTVNTGELFF
>TRBJ2-3|many|NA|TRBV4-1
TGCGCCAGCAGCCAAGAATCCTATCCCTCCACAGATACGCAGTATTTT
CASSQESYPSTDTQYF
>TRBJ2-7|NA|TRBD2|TRBV5-1
TGCGCCAGCAGCGTGTCAGCGGGGGCCGGGGAGCAGTACTTC
CASSVSAGAGEQYF
>TRBJ1-1|NA|TRBD1|TRBV29-1
TGCAGCGTGCGAACCCCGGAGACAGGGGGCACTGAAGCTTTCTTT
CSVRTPETGGTEAFF
>TRBJ2-1|few|NA|TRBV6-5
TGTGCCAGCAGCCCAAGTTCTGGGGAGCAGTTCTTC
CASSPSSGEQFF
>TRBJ2-2|NA|NA|TRBV6-5
TGTGCCAGCATCTTAGAGAGTACCGGGGAGCTGTTTTTT
CASILESTGELFF
>TRBJ2-5|NA|TRBD1|TRBV7-2
TGTGCCAGCAACCCGGACAGGGTAGGCGAGACCCAGTACTTC
CASNPDRVGETQYF
>TRBJ2-7|few|TRBD2|TRBV7-2
TGTGCCAGCAGCCTTCACCCTAGCGGGGGGGCCTACGAGCAGTACTTC
CASSLHPSGGAYEQYF
>TRBJ1-5|NA|TRBD1|TRBV29-1
TGCAGCGTGGAGGGACAGGGCGGCAATCAGCCCCAGCATTTT
CSVEGQGGNQPQHF
>TRBJ1-1|NA|TRBD1|TRBV19
TGTGCCACTGCGACAGGGGGGAACACTGAAGCTTTCTTT
CATATGGNTEAFF
>TRBJ1-6|few|NA|TRBV4-1
TGCGCCAGCAGCCAGACCGGGACACCCAATTCACCCCTCCACTTT
CASSQTGTPNSPLHF
>TRBJ1-1|few|NA|TRBV7-8
TGTGCCAGCAGCTACACGGGACAAACCGAAGCTTTCTTT
CASSYTGQTEAFF
>TRBJ2-5|few|TRBD2|TRBV20-1
TGCAGTGCTAGAGGAAGCGGGGGAACACAAGAGACCCAGTACTTC
CSARGSGGTQETQYF
>TRBJ2-6|NA|TRBD1|TRBV4-3
TGCGCCAGCAGCCAGAGCAGGGGGAACTCTGGGGCCAACGTCCTGACTTTC
CASSQSRGNSGANVLTF
>TRBJ2-3|few|NA|TRBV7-2
TGTGCCAGCAGCAAGGGGGAAGATACGCAGTATTTT
CASSKGEDTQYF
>TRBJ2-3|NA|TRBD2|TRBV2
TGTGCCAGCGGGGCGGGGGGGACCACAGATACGCAGTATTTT
CASGAGGTTDTQYF
>TRBJ1-1|NA|TRBD1|TRBV7-3
TGTGCCAGCCGACAGGGGATGAACACTGGAGCTTTCTTT
CASRQGMNTGAFF
>TRBJ2-4|NA|NA|TRBV14
TGTGCCAGCAGCCAAGAGGCTGGCCGACCGCCTCAGTACTTC
CASSQEAGRPPQYF
>TRBJ2-1|NA|NA|TRBV10-2
TGCGCCAGCAAGAGACACAATGAGCAGTTCTTC
CASKRHNEQFF
>TRBJ2-7|many|NA|TRBV7-6
TGTGCCAGCAGCTCAGTTCGGGGGTACCACGAGCAGTACTTC
CASSSVRGYHEQYF
>TRBJ2-3|few|TRBD1|TRBV20-1
TGCAGTGCATCCACAGGGGCTGATCCAGATACGCAGTATTTT
CSASTGADPDTQYF
>TRBJ2-7|NA|NA|TRBV2
TGTGCCAGCAGTTCTGTTCGGCAGCCGGAGCAGTACTTC
CASSSVRQPEQYF
>TRBJ1-2|few|NA|TRBV12-3/TRBV12-4
TGTGCCAGCAGTTTATGGACAGCCTATGGCTACACCTTC
CASSLWTAYGYTF
>TRBJ1-5|few|NA|TRBV4-3
TGCGCCAGCAGCCAAGATAGGTCTGAGAGGCAGCCCCAGCATTTT
CASSQDRSERQPQHF
>TRBJ2-5|few|NA|TRBV7-6
TGTGCCAGCAGCTCATTAGTCGCGACGGGGACCCAGTACTTC
CASSSLVATGTQYF
>TRBJ2-7|NA|NA|TRBV7-2
TGTGCCAGCAGCTTAGGGAAATTCGGTGGCTACGAGCAGTACTTC
CASSLGKFGGYEQYF
>TRBJ2-4|few|TRBD1|TRBV5-1
TGCGCCAGCAGCTTGGGGGACAGAGGGCCTACTTTAGCCAAAAACATTCAGTACTTC
CASSLGDRGPTLAKNIQYF
>TRBJ2-3|few|NA|TRBV4-3
TGCGCCAGCAGCTCAAACCACAGGGGCACAGATACGCAGTATTTT
CASSSNHRGTDTQYF
>TRBJ2-5|few|TRBD2|TRBV4-2
TGTGCCAGCAGCCAAGTGACTAGCGGGGGGGCTAGGGAGACCCAGTACTTC
CASSQVTSGGARETQYF
>TRBJ1-5|NA|TRBD1|TRBV11-2
TGTGCCAGCAGCCAAGGACAGGGGGCAAGGAATCAGCCCCAGCATTTT
CASSQGQGARNQPQHF
>TRBJ2-5|many|TRBD2|TRBV12-3/TRBV12-4
TGTGCCAGCAGTCCGACTAGCGGGGGTTTGGCCCAGTACTTC
CASSPTSGGLAQYF
>TRBJ1-3|few|TRBD1|TRBV5-1
TGCGCCAGCAGAGGAGCGGGACAGGGCTCTGGAAACACCATATATTTT
CASRGAGQGSGNTIYF
>TRBJ2-1|NA|TRBD2|TRBV12-3/TRBV12-4
TGTGCCAGCAGACTAGCGGGGGCAAATGAGCAGTTCTTC
CASRLAGANEQFF
>TRBJ2-6|NA|TRBD1|TRBV7-2
TGTGCCAGCAGCGCGGGACAGGGGAGAGGGGCCAACGTCCTGACTTTC
CASSAGQGRGANVLTF